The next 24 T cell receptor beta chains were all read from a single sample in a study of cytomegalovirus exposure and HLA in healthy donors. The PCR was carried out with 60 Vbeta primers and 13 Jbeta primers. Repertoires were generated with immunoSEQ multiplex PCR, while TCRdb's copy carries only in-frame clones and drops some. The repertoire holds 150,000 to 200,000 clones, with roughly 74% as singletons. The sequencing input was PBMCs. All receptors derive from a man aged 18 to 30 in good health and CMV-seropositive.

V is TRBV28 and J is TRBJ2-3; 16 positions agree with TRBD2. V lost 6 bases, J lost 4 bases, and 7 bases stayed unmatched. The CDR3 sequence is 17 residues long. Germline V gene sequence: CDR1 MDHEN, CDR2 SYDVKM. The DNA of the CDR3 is TGTGCCAGCAGCTCTCCGGGACTAGCGGGAGGGGCAGATACGCAGTATTTT. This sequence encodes CASSSPGLAGGADTQYF.

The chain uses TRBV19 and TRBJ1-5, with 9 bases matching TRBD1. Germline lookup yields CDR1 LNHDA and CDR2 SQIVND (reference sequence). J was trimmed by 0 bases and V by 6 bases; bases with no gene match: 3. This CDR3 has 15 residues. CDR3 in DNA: TGTGCCAGTAGGGGGACAGGGAGTAGCAATCAGCCCCAGCATTTT. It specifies CASRGTGSSNQPQHF. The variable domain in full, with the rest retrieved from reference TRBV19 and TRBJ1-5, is DGGITQSPKYLFRKEGQNVTLSCEQNLNHDAMYWYRQDPGQGLRLIYYSQIVNDFQKGDIAEGYSVSREKKESFPLTVTSAQKNPTAFYLCASRGTGSSNQPQHFGDGTRLSIL.

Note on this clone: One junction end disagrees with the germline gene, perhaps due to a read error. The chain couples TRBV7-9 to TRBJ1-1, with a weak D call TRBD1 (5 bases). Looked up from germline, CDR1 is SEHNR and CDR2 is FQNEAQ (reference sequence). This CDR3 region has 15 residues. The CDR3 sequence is CSSSFLQGGIAEAFF. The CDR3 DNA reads TGTTCCAGCAGCTTCCTCCAGGGAGGGATCGCTGAAGCTTTCTTT.

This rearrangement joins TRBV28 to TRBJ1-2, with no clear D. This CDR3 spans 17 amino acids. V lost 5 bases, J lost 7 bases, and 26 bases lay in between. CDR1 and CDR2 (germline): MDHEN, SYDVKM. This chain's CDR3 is CASSPGLTTYMGGGYTF. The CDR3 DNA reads TGTGCCAGCAGTCCCGGACTCACGACGTATATGGGTGGTGGCTACACCTTC.

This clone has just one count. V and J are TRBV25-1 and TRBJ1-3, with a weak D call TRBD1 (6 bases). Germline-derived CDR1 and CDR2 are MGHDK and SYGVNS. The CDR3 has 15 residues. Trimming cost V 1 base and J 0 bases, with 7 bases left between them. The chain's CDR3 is CASSELTGSGNTIYF. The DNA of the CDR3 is TGTGCCAGCAGTGAATTGACAGGCTCTGGAAACACCATATATTTT. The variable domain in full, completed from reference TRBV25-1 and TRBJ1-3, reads EADIYQTPRYLVIGTGKKITLECSQTMGHDKMYWYQQDPGMELHLIHYSYGVNSTEKGDLSSESTVSRIRTEHFPLTLESARPSHTSQYLCASSELTGSGNTIYFGEGSWLTVV.

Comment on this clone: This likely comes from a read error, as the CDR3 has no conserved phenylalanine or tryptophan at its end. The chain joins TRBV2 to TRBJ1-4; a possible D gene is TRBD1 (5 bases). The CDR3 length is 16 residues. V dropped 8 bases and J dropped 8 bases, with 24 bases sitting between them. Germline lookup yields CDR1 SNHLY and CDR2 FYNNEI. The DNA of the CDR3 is TGTGCCAGCGATCCAGGGAGGGCCGGGGCGGTCGAAAAACTGTTTTTG. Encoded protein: CASDPGRAGAVEKLFL.

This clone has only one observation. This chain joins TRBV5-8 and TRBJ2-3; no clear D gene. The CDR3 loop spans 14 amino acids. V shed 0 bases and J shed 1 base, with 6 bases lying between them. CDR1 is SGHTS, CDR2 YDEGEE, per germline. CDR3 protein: CASSLVFGTDTQYF. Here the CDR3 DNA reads TGTGCCAGCAGCTTGGTTTTCGGCACAGATACGCAGTATTTT.

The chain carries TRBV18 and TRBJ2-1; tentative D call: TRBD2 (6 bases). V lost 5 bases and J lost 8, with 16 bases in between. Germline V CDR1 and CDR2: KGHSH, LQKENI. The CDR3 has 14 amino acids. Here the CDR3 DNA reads TGTGCCAGCTCATACGGCGGGATATTCGATGAGCAGTTCTTC. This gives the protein CASSYGGIFDEQFF.

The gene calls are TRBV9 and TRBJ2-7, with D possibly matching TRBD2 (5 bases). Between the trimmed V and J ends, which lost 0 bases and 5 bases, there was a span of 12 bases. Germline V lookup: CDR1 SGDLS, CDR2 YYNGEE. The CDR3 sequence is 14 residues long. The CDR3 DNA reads TGTGCCAGCAGCGTAGTTGGGAGTTTCCACGAGCAGTACTTC. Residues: CASSVVGSFHEQYF.

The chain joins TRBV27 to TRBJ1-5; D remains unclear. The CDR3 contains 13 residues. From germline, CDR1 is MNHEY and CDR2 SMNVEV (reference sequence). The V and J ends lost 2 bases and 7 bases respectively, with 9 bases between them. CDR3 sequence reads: CASSLMGRQPQHF. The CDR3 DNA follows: TGTGCCAGCAGTTTAATGGGGAGGCAGCCCCAGCATTTT.

This chain's CDR3 is CASGQGLRQPQHF. In DNA form, the CDR3 reads TGTGCCAGTGGACAGGGGTTGAGGCAGCCCCAGCATTTT. V and J are TRBV6-1 and TRBJ1-5; 9 bases agree with TRBD1. V was clipped by 9 bases and J by 7 bases; unmatched bases: 7. The CDR3 covers 13 residues. Germline values: CDR1 MNHNS, CDR2 SASEGT.

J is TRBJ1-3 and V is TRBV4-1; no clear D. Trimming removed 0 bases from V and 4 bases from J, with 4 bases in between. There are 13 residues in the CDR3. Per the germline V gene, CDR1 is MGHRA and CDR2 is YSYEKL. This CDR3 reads CASSQEEGNTIYF. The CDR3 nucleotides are TGCGCCAGCAGCCAAGAAGAGGGAAACACCATATATTTT.

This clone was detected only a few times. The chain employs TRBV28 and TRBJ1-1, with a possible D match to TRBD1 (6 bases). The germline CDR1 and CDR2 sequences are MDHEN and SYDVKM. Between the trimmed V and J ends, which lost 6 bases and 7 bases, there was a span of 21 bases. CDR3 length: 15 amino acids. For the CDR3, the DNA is TGTGCCAGCAGCCAAGGAACCTCAGGGGTATATGAAGCTTTCTTT. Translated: CASSQGTSGVYEAFF. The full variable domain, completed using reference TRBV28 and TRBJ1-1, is DVKVTQSSRYLVKRTGEKVFLECVQDMDHENMFWYRQDPGLGLRLIYFSYDVKMKEKGDIPEGYSVSREKKERFSLILESASTNQTSMYLCASSQGTSGVYEAFFGQGTRLTVV.

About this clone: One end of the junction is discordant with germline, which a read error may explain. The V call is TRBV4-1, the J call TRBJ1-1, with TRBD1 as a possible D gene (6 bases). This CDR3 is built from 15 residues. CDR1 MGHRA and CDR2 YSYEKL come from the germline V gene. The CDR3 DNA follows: TGCCCCAGCAGCCAAGATCCAGGGGCAGGCACTGAAGCTTTCTTT. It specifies CPSSQDPGAGTEAFF.

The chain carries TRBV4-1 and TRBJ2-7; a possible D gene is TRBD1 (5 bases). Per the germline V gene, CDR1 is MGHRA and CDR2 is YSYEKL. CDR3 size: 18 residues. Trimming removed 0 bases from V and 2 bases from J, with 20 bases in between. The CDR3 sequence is CASSQELAGWGSTYEQYF. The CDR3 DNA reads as TGCGCCAGCAGCCAAGAATTGGCTGGTTGGGGCAGTACCTACGAGCAGTACTTC.

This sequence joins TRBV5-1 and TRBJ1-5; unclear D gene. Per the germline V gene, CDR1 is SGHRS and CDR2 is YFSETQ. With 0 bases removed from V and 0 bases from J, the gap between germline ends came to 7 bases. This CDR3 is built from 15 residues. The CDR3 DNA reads TGCGCCAGCAGCTTGGATCCAATTAGCAATCAGCCCCAGCATTTT. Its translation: CASSLDPISNQPQHF. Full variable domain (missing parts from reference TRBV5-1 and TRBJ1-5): KAGVTQTPRYLIKTRGQQVTLSCSPISGHRSVSWYQQTPGQGLQFLFEYFSETQRNKGNFPGRFSGRQFSNSRSEMNVSTLELGDSALYLCASSLDPISNQPQHFGDGTRLSIL.

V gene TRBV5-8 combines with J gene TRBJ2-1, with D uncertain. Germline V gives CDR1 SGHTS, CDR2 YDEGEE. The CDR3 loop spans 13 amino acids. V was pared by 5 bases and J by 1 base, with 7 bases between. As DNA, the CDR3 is TGTGCCAGCAGACCTAGATCCTACAATGAGCAGTTCTTC. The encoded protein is CASRPRSYNEQFF. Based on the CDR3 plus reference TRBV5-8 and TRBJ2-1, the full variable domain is EAGVTQSPTHLIKTRGQQATLRCSPISGHTSVYWYQQALGLGLQFLLWYDEGEERNRGNFPPRFSGRQFPNYSSELNVNALELEDSALYLCASRPRSYNEQFFGPGTRLTVL.

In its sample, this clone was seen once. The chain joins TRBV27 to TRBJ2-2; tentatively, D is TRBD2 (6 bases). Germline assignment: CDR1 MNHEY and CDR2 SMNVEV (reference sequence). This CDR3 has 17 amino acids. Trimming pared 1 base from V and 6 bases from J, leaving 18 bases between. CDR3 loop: CASSLLLAAGRAGELFF. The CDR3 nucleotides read TGTGCCAGCAGTTTATTGTTAGCGGCCGGGCGGGCCGGGGAGCTGTTTTTT.

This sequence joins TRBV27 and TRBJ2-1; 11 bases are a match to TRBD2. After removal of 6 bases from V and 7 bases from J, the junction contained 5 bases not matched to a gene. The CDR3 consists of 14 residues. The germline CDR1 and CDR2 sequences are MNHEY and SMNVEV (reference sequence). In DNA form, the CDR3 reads TGTGCCAGCAGACTAGCGGGAGTGGGGAATGAGCAGTTCTTC. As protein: CASRLAGVGNEQFF.

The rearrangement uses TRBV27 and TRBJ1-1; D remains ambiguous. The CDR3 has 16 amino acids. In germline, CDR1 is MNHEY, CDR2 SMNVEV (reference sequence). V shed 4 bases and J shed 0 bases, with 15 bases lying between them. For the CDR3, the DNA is TGTGCCAGCAGTTCTCGGTTGGGCAGGCTGAACACTGAAGCTTTCTTT. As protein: CASSSRLGRLNTEAFF.

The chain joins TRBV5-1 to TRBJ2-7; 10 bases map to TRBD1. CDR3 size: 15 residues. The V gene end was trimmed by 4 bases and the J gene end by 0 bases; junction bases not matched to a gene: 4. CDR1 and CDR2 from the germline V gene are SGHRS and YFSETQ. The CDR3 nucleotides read TGCGCCAGCAGCAGGACAGGGGGAACCTCCTACGAGCAGTACTTC. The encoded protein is CASSRTGGTSYEQYF. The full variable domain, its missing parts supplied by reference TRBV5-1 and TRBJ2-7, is KAGVTQTPRYLIKTRGQQVTLSCSPISGHRSVSWYQQTPGQGLQFLFEYFSETQRNKGNFPGRFSGRQFSNSRSEMNVSTLELGDSALYLCASSRTGGTSYEQYFGPGTRLTVT.

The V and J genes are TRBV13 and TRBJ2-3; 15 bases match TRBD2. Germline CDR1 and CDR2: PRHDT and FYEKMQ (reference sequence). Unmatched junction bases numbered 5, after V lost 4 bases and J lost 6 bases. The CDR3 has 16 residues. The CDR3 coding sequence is TGTGCCAGCAGCTCAGGGACTAGCGGGAGGCCGGATACGCAGTATTTT. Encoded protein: CASSSGTSGRPDTQYF. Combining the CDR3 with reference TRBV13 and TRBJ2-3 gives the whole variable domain AAGVIQSPRHLIKEKRETATLKCYPIPRHDTVYWYQQGPGQDPQFLISFYEKMQSDKGSIPDRFSAQQFSDYHSELNMSSLELGDSALYFCASSSGTSGRPDTQYFGPGTRLTVL.

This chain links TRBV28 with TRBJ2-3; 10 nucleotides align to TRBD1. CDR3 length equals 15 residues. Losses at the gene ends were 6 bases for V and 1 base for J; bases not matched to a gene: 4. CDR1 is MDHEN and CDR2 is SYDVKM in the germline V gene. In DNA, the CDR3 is TGTGCCAGCAGCCAAGGACAGGGGGGCACAGATACGCAGTATTTT. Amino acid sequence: CASSQGQGGTDTQYF. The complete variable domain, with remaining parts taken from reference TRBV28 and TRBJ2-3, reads DVKVTQSSRYLVKRTGEKVFLECVQDMDHENMFWYRQDPGLGLRLIYFSYDVKMKEKGDIPEGYSVSREKKERFSLILESASTNQTSMYLCASSQGQGGTDTQYFGPGTRLTVL.

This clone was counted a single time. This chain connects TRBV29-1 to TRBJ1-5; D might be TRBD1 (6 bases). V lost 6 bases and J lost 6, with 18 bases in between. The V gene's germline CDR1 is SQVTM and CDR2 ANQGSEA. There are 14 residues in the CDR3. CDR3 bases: TGCAGCGTATCCCAGGGGAACCGGGGTCAGCCCCAGCATTTT. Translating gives CSVSQGNRGQPQHF.